The clone carrying this TCR beta chain was recorded many times. These data are taken from a study of T cells after yellow fever vaccination. TCRdb redid the calling of the 5' RACE reads with MiXCR, one entry per CDR3 protein. The sample yields roughly 300,000 distinct CDR3 sequences, about 6.6% seen once. There are 17 residues in the CDR3. Germline V gene data show CDR1 as LNHNV and CDR2 as YYDKDF (reference sequence). The V end was cut by 5 bases, the J end by 5 bases, with 19 bases between. Sequenced here: PBMCs, sampled about 41 days after the first yellow fever vaccination. The chain carries TRBV15 and TRBJ1-6; D uncertain. The source of this sequence is a man between 18 and 35 years old who received the YFV17D yellow fever vaccine. The CDR3 DNA follows: TGTGCCACCAGCGACCCCCCCACGATGGCCCATAATTCACCCCTCCACTTT. Protein: CATSDPPTMAHNSPLHF.